The T cell receptor beta chain under discussion was sequenced for a study of T cells in Graves' hyperthyroidism and ophthalmopathy. This clonotype was detected a few times. RNA transcripts were the template for amplifying TCR beta CDR3 regions. TCR CDR3 underwent first-round RT-PCR with the HTBI primer set. MiXCR was run by TCRdb on the multiplex PCR reads, yielding one entry per CDR3 protein. Of more than 500,000 distinct CDR3 sequences listed, about 46% were seen once; the top ten hold approximately 44%. The CDR3 is made up of 15 amino acids. In germline, CDR1 is LNHNV, CDR2 YYDKDF (reference sequence). With 0 bases removed from V and 3 bases from J, the gap between germline ends came to 12 bases.

The TCR sequence derives from an adult woman with Graves' disease, either hyperthyroidism or ophthalmopathy (not recorded which). Input material: peripheral blood or thyroid tissue (not recorded which). The chain links TRBV15 to TRBJ2-7, with D perhaps matching TRBD1 (6 bases). The CDR3 sequence is CATSRDLEQGYEQYF. The DNA of the CDR3 is TGTGCCACCAGCAGAGATCTGGAACAGGGCTACGAGCAGTACTTC.